Below are 21 T cell receptor beta chains sequenced from a single sample in a study of shared clonotypes between healthy human individuals. Method: immunoSEQ multiplex PCR; TCRdb's copy keeps in-frame clones and lacks some. This sample has approximately 2.1 million clones, with 85% to 95% found just once. Input material: naive CD4+ T cells from PBMCs. Subset: CD45RA+ positively selected. Receptor source: a man between 18 and 29 years old in good health. Some clones in this sample may be carry-over from other donors' samples.

V and J are TRBV28 and TRBJ1-1; tentatively, D is TRBD1 (5 bases). Germline CDR1 and CDR2: MDHEN and SYDVKM. The CDR3 has 15 residues. The V end was cut by 2 bases, the J end by 4 bases, with 14 bases between. Here the CDR3 reads CASSLASGFVTEAFF. The CDR3 nucleotides are TGTGCCAGCAGTTTAGCCTCAGGGTTTGTCACTGAAGCTTTCTTT.

The CDR3 sequence: CASRTGTRGSYEQYF. The CDR3 nucleotides read TGTGCCAGCAGAACCGGGACTAGGGGCTCTTACGAGCAGTACTTC. The chain has TRBV28 and TRBJ2-7; 8 positions agree with TRBD2. Trimming cost V 6 bases and J 4 bases; bases outside gene matches: 11. Germline CDR1 and CDR2: MDHEN and SYDVKM. The CDR3 totals 15 residues.

This chain uses TRBV7-9 with TRBJ1-2; D not certain. The CDR3 length is 13 residues. With 5 bases removed from V and 6 bases from J, the gap between germline ends came to 13 bases. CDR1 is SEHNR, CDR2 FQNEAQ, per germline (reference sequence). In DNA, the CDR3 is TGTGCCAGCAGCGCGGGGTGGGCGGATGGCTACACCTTC. The encoded protein is CASSAGWADGYTF.

Comments on this clone: This sample also contains other DNA sequences that code for the same CDR3. The V call is TRBV9, the J call TRBJ2-5, with TRBD2 matching over 12 bases. The V segment lost 2 bases and the J segment 0 bases; nucleotides outside the gene matches: 2. Germline CDR1 and CDR2: SGDLS and YYNGEE. The CDR3 contains 16 residues. Here the CDR3 reads CASSVGLAGHQETQYF. The CDR3 DNA reads as TGTGCCAGCAGCGTTGGACTAGCGGGACACCAAGAGACCCAGTACTTC.

This clone was seen a handful of times. The identical CDR3 is also encoded by other nucleotide sequences in the sample. The chain recombines TRBV19 with TRBJ1-5; D remains ambiguous. The CDR3 is 14 residues long. Germline CDR1 and CDR2: LNHDA and SQIVND (reference sequence). The V and J ends lost 3 bases and 1 base respectively, with 7 bases between them. The CDR3 loop is CASSIYSSNQPQHF. The CDR3 coding sequence is TGTGCCAGTAGTATCTACAGCAGCAATCAGCCCCAGCATTTT.

Here the CDR3 DNA reads TGTGCCAGCAGCGTAGGATCAGGGAGCTCTGGAAACACCATATATTTT. Residues: CASSVGSGSSGNTIYF. J is TRBJ1-3 and V is TRBV9, with a weak D call TRBD1 (5 bases). The germline gives CDR1 SGDLS, CDR2 YYNGEE. The CDR3 spans 16 residues. The ends were cut back, 0 bases at V and 0 bases at J, with 10 bases in the middle.

The rearrangement joins TRBV5-8 to TRBJ1-5, with 9 bases fitting TRBD1. This CDR3 region has 17 residues. V shed 1 base and J 3 bases; nucleotides not matched to a gene: 8. Germline V gene sequence: CDR1 SGHTS, CDR2 YDEGEE. CDR3 residues: CASSLRGGQGLNQPQHF. The CDR3 DNA follows: TGTGCCAGCAGCTTGAGGGGGGGACAGGGACTCAATCAGCCCCAGCATTTT.

V is TRBV10-1 and J is TRBJ2-1; D is tentatively TRBD1 or TRBD2 (5 bases each). Germline V gives CDR1 WNHNN, CDR2 SYGVQD (reference sequence). V was pared by 5 bases and J by 9 bases, with 14 bases between. The CDR3 loop spans 13 amino acids. CDR3 loop: CASSRSRDGEQFF. In DNA, the CDR3 is TGCGCCAGCAGTAGGTCGAGGGACGGTGAGCAGTTCTTC.

The genes are TRBV11-2 and TRBJ2-7; tentatively, D is TRBD1 (5 bases). V gave up 5 bases and J gave up 1 base, with 15 bases separating them. The germline V gene encodes CDR1 SGHAT and CDR2 FQNNGV. This CDR3 contains 15 residues. DNA of the CDR3: TGTGCCAGCAGCCGCGCAGGGATGTCATCCTACGAGCAGTACTTC. It encodes CASSRAGMSSYEQYF. Complete variable domain (other parts from reference TRBV11-2 and TRBJ2-7): EAGVAQSPRYKIIEKRQSVAFWCNPISGHATLYWYQQILGQGPKLLIQFQNNGVVDDSQLPKDRFSAERLKGVDSTLKIQPAKLEDSAVYLCASSRAGMSSYEQYFGPGTRLTVT.

This clone has just a few counts. V and J are TRBV7-9 and TRBJ1-1; D not certain. Trimming took off 3 bases at V and 1 base at J, with 6 bases between the two ends. The CDR3 has 13 amino acids. Germline values: CDR1 SEHNR, CDR2 FQNEAQ (reference sequence). In nucleotides, the CDR3 is TGTGCCAGCAGCTTCGACGCGAACACTGAAGCTTTCTTT. It is translated as CASSFDANTEAFF.

This chain connects TRBV29-1 to TRBJ1-1; D unclear. V lost 2 bases and J lost 6, with 16 bases in between. CDR1 is SQVTM and CDR2 is ANQGSEA in the germline V gene. This CDR3 comprises 14 residues. The CDR3 DNA reads TGCAGCGTTGAAAAGGGTTATTCCGGGGCTGAAGCTTTCTTT. Its translation: CSVEKGYSGAEAFF.

The V and J genes are TRBV7-6 and TRBJ2-2; a possible D gene is TRBD2 (5 bases). Trimming removed 8 bases at V and 0 bases at J, with 7 bases between. Germline lookup yields CDR1 SGHVS and CDR2 FNYEAQ. CDR3 length equals 13 residues. The DNA for the CDR3 is TGTGCCAGCCAGCGGACGAACACCGGGGAGCTGTTTTTT. The encoded protein is CASQRTNTGELFF.

This rearrangement joins TRBV5-1 to TRBJ2-7; D might be TRBD2 (6 bases). Germline CDR1 SGHRS, CDR2 YFSETQ. CDR3 size: 14 residues. V lost 4 bases to trimming and J lost 5 bases, with 16 bases between them. The CDR3 loop is CASSLGGIINEQYF. The CDR3 DNA reads TGCGCCAGCAGCCTTGGCGGGATAATCAACGAGCAGTACTTC.

The chain is built from TRBV30 and TRBJ1-1; no definite D call. The CDR3 sequence is 11 residues long. V lost 7 bases and J lost 10, with 16 bases in between. CDR1 and CDR2 (germline): GTSNPN, SVGIG (reference sequence). CDR3 amino acids: CAFYDVERAFF. The CDR3 DNA follows: TGTGCCTTCTACGATGTGGAGCGAGCTTTCTTT. Filled out from reference TRBV30 and TRBJ1-1, the complete variable domain reads SQTIHQWPATLVQPVGSPLSLECTVEGTSNPNLYWYRQAAGRGLQLLFYSVGIGQISSEVPQNLSASRPQDRQFILSSKKLLLSDSGFYLCAFYDVERAFFGQGTRLTVV.

This chain connects TRBV28 to TRBJ2-4; D gene ambiguous. The CDR3 sequence is 14 residues long. Germline CDR1 MDHEN, CDR2 SYDVKM. Trimming cost V 2 bases and J 0 bases, with 5 bases left between them. Here the CDR3 DNA reads TGTGCCAGCAGTTTACTCCCAGCCAAAAACATTCAGTACTTC. Its translation: CASSLLPAKNIQYF. Looking up the rest from reference TRBV28 and TRBJ2-4 gives the full variable domain: DVKVTQSSRYLVKRTGEKVFLECVQDMDHENMFWYRQDPGLGLRLIYFSYDVKMKEKGDIPEGYSVSREKKERFSLILESASTNQTSMYLCASSLLPAKNIQYFGAGTRLSVL.

The chain uses TRBV5-4 and TRBJ1-3; the match to TRBD1 covers 7 bases. Trimming removed 3 bases from V and 7 bases from J; junction bases left unmatched: 10. The CDR3 has 15 residues. CDR1 is SGHNT, CDR2 YYREEE, per germline (reference sequence). This chain's CDR3 is CASSSRGTARNTIYF. DNA for the CDR3: TGTGCCAGCAGCTCACGTGGGACAGCACGGAACACCATATATTTT.

This chain joins TRBV5-4 and TRBJ1-2, with 7 positions matching TRBD1. The CDR3 runs 14 residues. Germline values: CDR1 SGHNT, CDR2 YYREEE (reference sequence). V trimming: 4 bases; J trimming: 4 bases; junction bases outside the gene matches: 7. In nucleotides, the CDR3 is TGTGCCAGCAGCCCCCGGGGACAGAGCTATGGCTACACCTTC. Translating it yields CASSPRGQSYGYTF.

The V gene is TRBV30, the J gene TRBJ2-5; TRBD1 might be the D (5 bases). The closer fit of TRBJ2-7 to the DNA end suggests the J call may be wrong. This CDR3 comprises 13 residues. CDR1 and CDR2 from the germline V gene are GTSNPN and SVGIG (reference sequence). The DNA for the CDR3 is TGTGCCTGGAGTCGCAGGGATCCGTACGAGCAGTACTTC. Protein sequence: CAWSRRDPYEQYF.

The chain uses TRBV7-2 and TRBJ2-5; D gene unclear. V dropped 6 bases and J dropped 5 bases, with 7 bases sitting between them. Germline V gives CDR1 SGHTA, CDR2 FQGNSA. This CDR3 contains 11 residues. The CDR3 reads CASRSGETQYF. CDR3 DNA sequence: TGTGCCAGCAGAAGTGGCGAGACCCAGTACTTC.

CDR3: CASSLDGDYGYTF. CDR3 nucleotide sequence: TGTGCCAGCAGCCTGGACGGGGACTATGGCTACACCTTC. The chain joins TRBV28 to TRBJ1-2, with D uncertain. The V gene lost 6 bases and the J gene lost 3 bases, with 11 bases spanning the gap. Germline V gene data show CDR1 as MDHEN and CDR2 as SYDVKM. This CDR3 contains 13 residues.

The J gene is TRBJ1-3, the V gene TRBV7-2; no clear D gene. This CDR3 spans 15 amino acids. V dropped 5 bases and J dropped 7 bases, with 18 bases sitting between them. Germline V gene lookup returns CDR1 SGHTA and CDR2 FQGNSA. Here the CDR3 reads CASSARFGSANTIYF. The DNA for the CDR3 is TGTGCCAGCAGCGCCCGATTCGGGTCCGCCAACACCATATATTTT.